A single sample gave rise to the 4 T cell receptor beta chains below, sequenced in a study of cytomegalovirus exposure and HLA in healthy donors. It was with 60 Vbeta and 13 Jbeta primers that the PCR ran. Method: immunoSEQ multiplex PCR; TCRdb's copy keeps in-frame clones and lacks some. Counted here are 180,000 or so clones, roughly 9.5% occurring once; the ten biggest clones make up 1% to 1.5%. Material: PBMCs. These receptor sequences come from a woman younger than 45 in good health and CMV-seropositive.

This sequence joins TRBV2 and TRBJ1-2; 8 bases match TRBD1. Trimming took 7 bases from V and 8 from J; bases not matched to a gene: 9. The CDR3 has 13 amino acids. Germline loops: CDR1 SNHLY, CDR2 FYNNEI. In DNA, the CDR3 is TGTGCCAGCACCCCCCTGACAGGGGAGGGCTACACCTTC. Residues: CASTPLTGEGYTF.

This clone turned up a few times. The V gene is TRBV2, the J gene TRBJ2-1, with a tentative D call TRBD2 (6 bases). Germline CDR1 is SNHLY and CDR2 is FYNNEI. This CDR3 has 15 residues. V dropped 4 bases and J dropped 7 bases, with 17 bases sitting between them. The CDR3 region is CASSVYVVGGNEQFF. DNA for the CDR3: TGTGCCAGCAGTGTTTACGTCGTCGGAGGGAATGAGCAGTTCTTC.

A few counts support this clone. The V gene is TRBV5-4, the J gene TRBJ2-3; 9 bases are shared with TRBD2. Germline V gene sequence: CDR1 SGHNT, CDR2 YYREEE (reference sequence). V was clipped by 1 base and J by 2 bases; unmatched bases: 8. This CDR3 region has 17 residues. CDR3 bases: TGTGCCAGCAGCTTGTTGTCGCTAGCGGGGCTCACAGATACGCAGTATTTT. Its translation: CASSLLSLAGLTDTQYF.

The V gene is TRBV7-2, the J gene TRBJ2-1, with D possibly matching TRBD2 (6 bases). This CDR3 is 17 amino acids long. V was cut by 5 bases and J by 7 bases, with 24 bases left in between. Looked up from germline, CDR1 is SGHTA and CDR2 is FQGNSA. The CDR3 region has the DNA TGTGCCAGCAGCCGAAGGGCTTTGACTAGAGGGTCGAATGAGCAGTTCTTC. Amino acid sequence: CASSRRALTRGSNEQFF.